This T cell receptor beta chain was observed in a study of regulatory T cells in long-lasting Graves disease. Time point reported: persistent/refractory GD, antithyroid drugs over 5 years with positive TRAb. PBMC-extracted RNA yielded the TCR library. TCR beta libraries were built with iRepertoire HTBI primers and Arm-PCR of CDR3 regions. TCRdb called the multiplex PCR reads again in MiXCR, with one record for every CDR3 protein. The sample records approximately 400,000 distinct CDR3 sequences, around 20% being singletons. Germline values: CDR1 SGHVS, CDR2 FQNEAQ. The V gene lost 4 bases and the J gene lost 2 bases, with 13 bases spanning the gap. The CDR3 consists of 15 residues. Study-wide points: Newly diagnosed patients shared 850 to 1,000 public clonotypes; persistent patients shared approximately 2,700.

In regard to this clonotype: Antigen: not known.

The source of this sequence is a female donor with Graves disease. The specimen was peripheral blood mononuclear cells (PBMCs), collected when the disease was refractory, from a patient treated with antithyroid drugs. This chain links TRBV7-8 with TRBJ2-3, with a possible D match to TRBD2 (5 bases). The CDR3 here is CASSSPGIPTDTQYF. CDR3 in DNA: TGTGCCAGCAGCTCGCCGGGAATTCCCACAGATACGCAGTATTTT.